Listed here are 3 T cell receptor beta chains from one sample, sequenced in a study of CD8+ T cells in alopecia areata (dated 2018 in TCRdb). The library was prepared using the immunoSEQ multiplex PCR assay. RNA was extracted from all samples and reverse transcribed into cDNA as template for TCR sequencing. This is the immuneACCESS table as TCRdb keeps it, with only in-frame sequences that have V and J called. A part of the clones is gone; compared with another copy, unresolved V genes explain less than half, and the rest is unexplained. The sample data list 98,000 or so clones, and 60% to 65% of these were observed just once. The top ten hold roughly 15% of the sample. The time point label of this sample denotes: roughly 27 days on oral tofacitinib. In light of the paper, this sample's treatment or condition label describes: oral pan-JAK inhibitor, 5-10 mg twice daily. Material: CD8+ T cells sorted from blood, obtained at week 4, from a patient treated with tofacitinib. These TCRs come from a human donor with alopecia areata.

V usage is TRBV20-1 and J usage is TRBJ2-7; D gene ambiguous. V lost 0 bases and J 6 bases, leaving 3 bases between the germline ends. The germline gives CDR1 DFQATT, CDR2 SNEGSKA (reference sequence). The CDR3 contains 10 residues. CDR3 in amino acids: CSAREVEQYF. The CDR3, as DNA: TGCAGTGCTAGAGAGGTCGAGCAGTACTTC.

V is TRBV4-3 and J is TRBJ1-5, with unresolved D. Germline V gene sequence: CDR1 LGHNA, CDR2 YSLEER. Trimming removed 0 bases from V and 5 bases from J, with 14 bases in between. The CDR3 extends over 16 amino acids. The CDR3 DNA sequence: TGCGCCAGCAGCCAAGATTCGTCAAGTGGCGATCAGCCCCAGCATTTT. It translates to CASSQDSSSGDQPQHF.

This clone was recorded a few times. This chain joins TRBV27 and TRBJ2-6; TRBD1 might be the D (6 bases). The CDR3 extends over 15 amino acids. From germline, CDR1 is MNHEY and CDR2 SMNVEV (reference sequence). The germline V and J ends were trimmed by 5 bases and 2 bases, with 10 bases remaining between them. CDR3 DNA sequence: TGTGCCAGCAGTCCCCGGACAGCTGGGGCCAACGTCCTGACTTTC. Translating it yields CASSPRTAGANVLTF.